These T cell receptor beta chains were read from a single sample in a study of CD8+CD57+ T cells in acquired aplastic anemia. TCRdb passed the reads through MiXCR, listing each CDR3 protein once. The sample yields some 150,000 distinct CDR3 sequences, about two thirds seen once. The sample taken for sequencing was sorted CD4+, CD8+, or CD8+CD57+ T cells (not recorded which) from PBMCs. The receptors come from a human donor with aplastic anemia. The CDR3 runs from the conserved cysteine through the conserved F or W. D genes are given only for firm matches. Expanded clones are given a class, and other clones once, few, many or no size at all.

d_call	j_call	clone_size	v_call	cdr3_aa	cdr3_nt
-	TRBJ2-2	-	TRBV5-6	CASSLGRGFTGELFF	TGTGCCAGCAGCTTGGGGAGGGGATTCACCGGGGAGCTGTTTTTT
-	TRBJ1-5	-	TRBV19	CATLSREIDQPQHF	TGTGCCACCCTGTCCAGGGAAATTGATCAGCCCCAGCATTTT
-	TRBJ2-3	-	TRBV10-1	CASSELRGGSTDTQYF	TGCGCCAGCAGTGAGCTGAGAGGAGGGAGCACAGATACGCAGTATTTT
TRBD1	TRBJ1-4	-	TRBV4-2	CASSRGQLTTNEKLFF	TGTGCCAGCAGCCGGGGACAGCTTACAACTAATGAAAAACTGTTTTTT
-	TRBJ1-4	-	TRBV12-3/TRBV12-4	CASSPTGIINEKLFF	TGTGCCAGCAGTCCAACCGGGATCATTAATGAAAAACTGTTTTTT
-	TRBJ1-6	-	TRBV20-1	CSAAEISYNSPLHF	TGCAGTGCTGCCGAAATCTCCTATAATTCACCCCTCCACTTT
TRBD2	TRBJ2-5	-	TRBV5-1	CASSLARPAGGETQYF	TGCGCCAGCAGCTTGGCCCGTCCAGCGGGAGGCGAGACCCAGTACTTC
TRBD2	TRBJ2-1	-	TRBV7-3	CASSVGLASNEQFF	TGTGCCAGCAGCGTGGGACTAGCGAGTAATGAGCAGTTCTTC
TRBD2	TRBJ2-1	-	TRBV12-3/TRBV12-4	CASRISGRTEQFF	TGTGCCAGCAGGATTAGCGGGAGGACAGAGCAGTTCTTC
-	TRBJ2-5	-	TRBV29-1	CSVGGTGVETQYF	TGCAGCGTCGGGGGCACAGGGGTAGAGACCCAGTACTTC
-	TRBJ2-5	few	TRBV24-1	CATSERSSNQETQYF	TGTGCCACCAGTGAGAGGTCAAGCAATCAAGAGACCCAGTACTTC
-	TRBJ2-3	-	TRBV12-3/TRBV12-4	CASSLAFRLELVDTQYF	TGTGCCAGCAGTTTAGCCTTTAGACTAGAGTTGGTAGATACGCAGTATTTT
-	TRBJ1-6	-	TRBV15	CATSRGPSRNSPLHF	TGTGCCACCAGCAGAGGGCCCTCACGGAATTCACCCCTCCACTTT
TRBD1	TRBJ2-7	-	TRBV10-3	CAIRDRAVNEQYF	TGTGCCATCCGAGACAGGGCGGTGAACGAGCAGTACTTC
-	TRBJ2-2	-	TRBV10-3	CAISEAPANTGELFF	TGTGCCATCAGTGAGGCGCCAGCGAACACCGGGGAGCTGTTTTTT
-	TRBJ2-5	-	TRBV24-1	CATSGTVLQETQYF	TGTGCCACCAGTGGGACGGTACTCCAAGAGACCCAGTACTTC